Shown below are 12 T cell receptor beta chains from a single sample sequenced in a study of TIL therapy for anti-PD-1-resistant metastatic lung cancer. The libraries were made with immunoSEQ v3. Produced via immunoSEQ multiplex PCR; TCRdb's table is partial and in-frame only. The sample carries approximately 50,000 clones, 70% to 80% recorded once. The time point was: pre-treatment sample, taken before nivolumab and TIL therapy. Sequencing used blood, obtained at baseline. The receptors come from a man in his 70s with non-small cell lung cancer.

The table lists this clone with a few counts. The J gene is TRBJ2-2, the V gene TRBV10-3; 7 bases are a match to TRBD1. Looked up from germline, CDR1 is ENHRY and CDR2 is SYGVKD. J was trimmed by 7 bases and V by 3 bases; bases with no gene match: 8. The length of the CDR3 is 15 residues. CDR3 nucleotide sequence: TGTGCCATCAGTGACCCCAGGGGGATTAGCGGGGAGCTGTTTTTT. Translating gives CAISDPRGISGELFF.

This chain links TRBV7-8 with TRBJ1-4; a possible D gene is TRBD1 (5 bases). CDR1 and CDR2 (germline): SGHVS, FQNEAQ. V dropped 1 base and J dropped 4 bases, with 13 bases sitting between them. The CDR3 has 16 residues. The CDR3 sequence: CASSLVVGAVNEKLFF. The CDR3 coding sequence is TGTGCCAGCAGCTTAGTGGTAGGGGCGGTTAATGAAAAACTGTTTTTT.

The rearrangement joins TRBV7-2 to TRBJ1-2, with a tentative D call TRBD1 (5 bases). This CDR3 region has 13 residues. Germline values: CDR1 SGHTA, CDR2 FQGNSA. V was cut by 4 bases and J by 3 bases, with 9 bases left in between. DNA of the CDR3: TGTGCCAGCAGCTCAGACAGCTACTATGGCTACACCTTC. This translates into CASSSDSYYGYTF.

The chain uses TRBV7-2 and TRBJ2-7; TRBD2 agrees at 9 bases. The J segment lost 2 bases and the V segment lost 1 base, leaving 9 bases of the junction unmatched. The CDR3 spans 17 residues. Germline loops: CDR1 SGHTA, CDR2 FQGNSA. The CDR3 is CASSLGGSGSSPYEQYF. In DNA, the CDR3 is TGTGCCAGCAGCTTAGGTGGTAGCGGGAGTTCTCCCTACGAGCAGTACTTC.

This chain connects TRBV27 to TRBJ2-3; TRBD2 matches 9 bases. With V trimmed by 5 bases and J by 5 bases, 8 bases remained unmatched. CDR3 length: 15 residues. CDR1 is MNHEY, CDR2 SMNVEV, per germline (reference sequence). The chain's CDR3 is CASSPGTSRIDTQYF. CDR3 in DNA: TGTGCCAGCAGTCCGGGGACTAGCAGAATAGATACGCAGTATTTT.

The rearrangement links TRBV4-3 to TRBJ2-7; 10 nucleotides align to TRBD1. This CDR3 is 17 amino acids long. Germline CDR1 reads LGHNA; CDR2 reads YSLEER. V was pared by 0 bases and J by 6 bases, with 11 bases of the junction left unmatched. The CDR3 protein is CASSQDGGTGVQGEQYF. CDR3 sequence (DNA): TGCGCCAGCAGCCAAGATGGGGGGACAGGGGTGCAAGGCGAGCAGTACTTC.

Of note for this clone: The sample contains more than one DNA sequence encoding this CDR3. J is TRBJ2-7 and V is TRBV7-9; D ambiguous. V shed 3 bases and J shed 0 bases, with 6 bases lying between them. Germline V gives CDR1 SEHNR, CDR2 FQNEAQ (reference sequence). The CDR3 sequence is 13 residues long. The CDR3 reads CASSLGISYEQYF. CDR3 DNA sequence: TGTGCCAGCAGCTTGGGAATCTCCTACGAGCAGTACTTC.

This chain links TRBV27 with TRBJ1-5; TRBD1 agrees at 7 bases. V gave up 5 bases and J gave up 8 bases; unmatched junction bases: 9. CDR3 length equals 14 residues. Germline lookup yields CDR1 MNHEY and CDR2 SMNVEV (reference sequence). CDR3 coding DNA: TGTGCCAGCAGTACAAGACAGGGCAGGGAGCCCCAGCATTTT. Residues: CASSTRQGREPQHF.

This chain joins TRBV25-1 and TRBJ1-2, with D perhaps TRBD1 (6 bases). Germline CDR1 is MGHDK and CDR2 is SYGVNS. The CDR3 is 15 residues long. The V end was cut by 2 bases, the J end by 4 bases, with 14 bases between. The CDR3 loop is CASSEEVRGFYGYTF. The CDR3 DNA reads as TGTGCCAGCAGTGAAGAGGTCAGGGGATTCTATGGCTACACCTTC.

The chain carries TRBV5-1 and TRBJ2-3; TRBD1 matches 8 bases. Germline loops: CDR1 SGHRS, CDR2 YFSETQ. The junction had 2 bases not matched to a gene; V was cut back by 4 bases and J by 1 base. CDR3 length: 14 residues. The CDR3 coding sequence is TGCGCCAGCAGCCTGGACAGGGGCACAGATACGCAGTATTTT. Its translation is CASSLDRGTDTQYF. The variable domain in full, completed from reference TRBV5-1 and TRBJ2-3, reads KAGVTQTPRYLIKTRGQQVTLSCSPISGHRSVSWYQQTPGQGLQFLFEYFSETQRNKGNFPGRFSGRQFSNSRSEMNVSTLELGDSALYLCASSLDRGTDTQYFGPGTRLTVL.

The V and J genes are TRBV27 and TRBJ1-5; D is perhaps TRBD1 (5 bases). Germline assignment: CDR1 MNHEY and CDR2 SMNVEV (reference sequence). V dropped 5 bases and J dropped 1 base, with 9 bases sitting between them. This CDR3 is 14 amino acids long. CDR3 nucleotide sequence: TGTGCCAGCAGTCTCCGGGGCAGCAATCAGCCCCAGCATTTT. As protein: CASSLRGSNQPQHF.

This clone was seen a single time. This rearrangement joins TRBV15 to TRBJ2-7; D is possibly TRBD2 (7 bases). The CDR3 is 16 residues long. Trimming left V 1 base short and J 0 bases short, with 13 bases between. Looked up from germline, CDR1 is LNHNV and CDR2 is YYDKDF (reference sequence). The CDR3 spells CATSRGGGGSSYEQYF. The CDR3 DNA reads as TGTGCCACCAGCAGAGGGGGGGGCGGAAGCTCCTACGAGCAGTACTTC.